Each of the 13 T cell receptor beta chains below was sequenced from the same sample in a study of spatial heterogeneity in lung cancer (dated by TCRdb to about 2019). Preparation of the library involved 5' RACE. The sequencer listed for this sample is NextSeq 500. TCRdb handled the public reads itself, with Q25 trimming in fastp and clone calling in MiXCR, and kept productive beta chains. Merged by CDR3 protein, the rows form single entries marked with the most common genes and DNA. The sample table holds 45,000 to 65,000 distinct CDR3 sequences, of which less than 9% were seen once. The ten largest account for 35% of the sample. In light of the paper, this sample's time point label describes: blood at routine non-recurrence follow-up after resection. TCR sequencing used whole RNA extracted from tumor and nontumor lung tissue, or from cryopreserved PBMC samples, without cell sorting. The specimen comprised PBMCs, sampled at follow-up. All receptors come from a female donor with early-stage non-small cell lung cancer.

The rearrangement links TRBV15 to TRBJ1-5; D unresolved. The germline V gene encodes CDR1 LNHNV and CDR2 YYDKDF (reference sequence). The CDR3 is 12 residues long. With 1 base removed from V and 4 bases from J, the gap between germline ends came to 2 bases. CDR3 loop: CATSRANQPQHF. The CDR3, as DNA: TGTGCCACCAGCAGAGCTAATCAGCCCCAGCATTTT.

In this sample, this clonotype turned up a few times. The gene calls are TRBV6-1 and TRBJ2-5; D may match TRBD1 or TRBD2 (5 bases each). Looked up from germline, CDR1 is MNHNS and CDR2 is SASEGT. This CDR3 has 13 residues. The ends were cut back, 8 bases at V and 3 bases at J, with 13 bases in the middle. CDR3 residues: CASGRGPEETQYF. In DNA form, the CDR3 reads TGTGCCAGCGGACGGGGACCCGAAGAGACCCAGTACTTC.

The sample holds many counts of this clonotype. This chain joins TRBV30 and TRBJ1-4; 7 nucleotides agree with TRBD1. Germline V lookup: CDR1 GTSNPN, CDR2 SVGIG (reference sequence). V lost 5 bases and J lost 5; bases outside the gene matches: 11. The CDR3 contains 15 residues. The CDR3 DNA reads TGTGCCTGGGATCATACGGGACAGCCGAATGAAAAACTGTTTTTT. The encoded protein is CAWDHTGQPNEKLFF.

The rearrangement links TRBV19 to TRBJ2-3, with 9 bases aligning to TRBD1. Germline values: CDR1 LNHDA, CDR2 SQIVND (reference sequence). The CDR3 totals 18 residues. V shed 3 bases and J 2 bases; nucleotides not matched to a gene: 12. The CDR3 sequence: CASSMDYSGTGITDTQYF. The DNA for the CDR3 is TGTGCCAGTAGTATGGACTACTCCGGGACAGGGATCACAGATACGCAGTATTTT.

This clonotype was picked up many times. The chain employs TRBV11-2 and TRBJ1-1; 7 bases align to TRBD1. Trimming at V came to 4 bases and at J to 7 bases, leaving 9 bases not matched to a gene. Germline values: CDR1 SGHAT, CDR2 FQNNGV. The CDR3 totals 14 residues. As DNA, the CDR3 is TGTGCCAGCAGCTCAACTGGACAGGCAGGTGAAGCTTTCTTT. Residues: CASSSTGQAGEAFF.

The rearrangement uses TRBV7-9 and TRBJ2-3; TRBD2 aligns across 7 bases. The CDR3 has 15 residues. V lost 1 base, J lost 4 bases, and 5 bases stayed unmatched. Germline CDR1 is SEHNR and CDR2 is FQNEAQ (reference sequence). Written as DNA, the CDR3 is TGTGCCAGCAGCTTAGATTCGGGGAGGGCAGATACGCAGTATTTT. It codes for CASSLDSGRADTQYF. Together with reference TRBV7-9 and TRBJ2-3, the CDR3 gives the full variable domain: DTGVSQNPRHKITKRGQNVTFRCDPISEHNRLYWYRQTLGQGPEFLTYFQNEAQLEKSRLLSDRFSAERPKGSFSTLEIQRTEQGDSAMYLCASSLDSGRADTQYFGPGTRLTVL.

This clonotype was counted many times. The chain recombines TRBV28 with TRBJ2-3; a weak D match, TRBD2 (7 bases). Germline CDR1 reads MDHEN; CDR2 reads SYDVKM. The CDR3 covers 13 residues. V was shortened by 5 bases and J by 6 bases, with 12 bases between the two germline ends. The CDR3, as DNA: TGTGCCAGCAGTCCCGGGGGGCGGGATACGCAGTATTTT. Translating it yields CASSPGGRDTQYF.

This clonotype has at least ten counts. V is TRBV6-2 or TRBV6-3 and J is TRBJ1-1, with 9 nucleotides matching TRBD1. The V and J ends lost 5 bases and 5 bases, in that order; junction bases with no gene match: 9. The CDR3 spans 15 residues. Germline V gene lookup returns CDR1 MNHEY and CDR2 SVGEGT. The CDR3 loop reads CASSKRDRADTEAFF. The CDR3, as DNA: TGTGCCAGCAGTAAACGGGACAGGGCGGATACTGAAGCTTTCTTT.

This clonotype has at least ten counts. A junction end diverges from the germline sequence, so it may reflect a read error. The chain joins TRBV28 to TRBJ2-7; no clear D gene. This CDR3 region has 13 residues. Germline V gene data show CDR1 as MDHEN and CDR2 as SYDVKM. CDR3 sequence (DNA): TGTGCCAGCAGTTTGTTCGCGGTGGCAGTTCTTGACTTC. This codes for CASSLFAVAVLDF.

This clonotype has just a few counts. The V call is TRBV20-1, the J call TRBJ1-2; 7 nucleotides align to TRBD1. V was pared by 3 bases and J by 5 bases, with 12 bases of the junction left unmatched. The CDR3 is 15 amino acids. Per the germline V gene, CDR1 is DFQATT and CDR2 is SNEGSKA (reference sequence). The CDR3 DNA reads TGCAGTGCTAGCGGGGGCCAGGGGGACCTTTATGGCTACACCTTC. Its protein product is CSASGGQGDLYGYTF.

This clonotype turned up a few times. V usage is TRBV27 and J usage is TRBJ2-7; D is possibly TRBD1 or TRBD2 (6 bases each). The CDR3 has 14 residues. Trimming pared 7 bases from V and 1 base from J, leaving 14 bases between. CDR1 is MNHEY, CDR2 SMNVEV, per germline (reference sequence). The CDR3 sequence is CASKEGVQSYEQYF. The DNA for the CDR3 is TGTGCCAGCAAGGAGGGGGTTCAATCCTACGAGCAGTACTTC.

With regard to this clonotype: Given a much more abundant clone one base away, this may be a read error. V gene TRBV5-1 combines with J gene TRBJ2-5; 8 nucleotides match TRBD2. This CDR3 comprises 15 residues. The germline V gene encodes CDR1 SGHRS and CDR2 YFSETQ. Trimming at V came to 2 bases and at J to 9 bases, leaving 12 bases not matched to a gene. As DNA, the CDR3 is TGCGCCAGCAGCTTCAGCGGGACTAGTGTGGAGTCCCAGTACTTC. Amino acids: CASSFSGTSVESQYF.

In its sample, this clonotype was seen many times. This chain connects TRBV7-8 to TRBJ1-4, with no clear D. V lost 0 bases and J 3 bases, leaving 11 bases between the germline ends. The CDR3 totals 16 residues. Germline lookup yields CDR1 SGHVS and CDR2 FQNEAQ. CDR3 protein: CASSLALPRPNEKLFF. DNA for the CDR3: TGTGCCAGCAGCTTAGCGCTCCCAAGGCCTAATGAAAAACTGTTTTTT. Full variable domain (remainder filled in from reference TRBV7-8 and TRBJ1-4): GAGVSQSPRYKVAKRGQDVALRCDPISGHVSLFWYQQALGQGPEFLTYFQNEAQLDKSGLPSDRFFAERPEGSVSTLKIQRTQQEDSAVYLCASSLALPRPNEKLFFGSGTQLSVL.